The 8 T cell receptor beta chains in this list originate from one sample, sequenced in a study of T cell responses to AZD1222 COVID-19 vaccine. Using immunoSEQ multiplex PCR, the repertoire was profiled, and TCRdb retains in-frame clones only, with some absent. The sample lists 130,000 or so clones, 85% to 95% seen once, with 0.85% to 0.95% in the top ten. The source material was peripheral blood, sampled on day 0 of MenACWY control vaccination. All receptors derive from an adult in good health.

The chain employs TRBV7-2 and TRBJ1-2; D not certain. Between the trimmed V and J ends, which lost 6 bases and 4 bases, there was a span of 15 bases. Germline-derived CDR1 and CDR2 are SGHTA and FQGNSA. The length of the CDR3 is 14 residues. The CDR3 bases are TGTGCCAGCAGTTCCCCCGGACTCCCCTATGGCTACACCTTC. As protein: CASSSPGLPYGYTF. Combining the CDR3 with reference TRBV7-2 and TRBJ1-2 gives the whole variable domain GAGVSQSPSNKVTEKGKDVELRCDPISGHTALYWYRQSLGQGLEFLIYFQGNSAPDKSGLPSDRFSAERTGGSVSTLTIQRTQQEDSAVYLCASSSPGLPYGYTFGSGTRLTVV.

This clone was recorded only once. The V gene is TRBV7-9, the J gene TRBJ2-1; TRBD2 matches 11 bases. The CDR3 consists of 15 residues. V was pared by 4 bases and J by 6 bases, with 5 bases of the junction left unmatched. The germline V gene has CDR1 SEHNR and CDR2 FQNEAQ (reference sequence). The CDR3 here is CASSYGTSGVNEQFF. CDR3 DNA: TGTGCCAGCAGCTACGGGACTAGCGGTGTCAATGAGCAGTTCTTC. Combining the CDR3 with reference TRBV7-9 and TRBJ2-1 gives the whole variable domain DTGVSQNPRHKITKRGQNVTFRCDPISEHNRLYWYRQTLGQGPEFLTYFQNEAQLEKSRLLSDRFSAERPKGSFSTLEIQRTEQGDSAMYLCASSYGTSGVNEQFFGPGTRLTVL.

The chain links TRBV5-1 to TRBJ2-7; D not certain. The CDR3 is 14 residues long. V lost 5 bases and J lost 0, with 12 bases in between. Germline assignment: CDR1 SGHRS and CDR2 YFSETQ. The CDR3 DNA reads TGCGCCAGCAGTCGGGCTGGTAACTCCTACGAGCAGTACTTC. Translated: CASSRAGNSYEQYF.

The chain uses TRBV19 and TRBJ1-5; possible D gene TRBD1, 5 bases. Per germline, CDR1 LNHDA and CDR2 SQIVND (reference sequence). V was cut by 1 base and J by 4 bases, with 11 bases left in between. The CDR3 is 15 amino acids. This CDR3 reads CASSIGGERNQPQHF. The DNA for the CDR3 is TGTGCCAGTAGTATAGGAGGGGAACGAAATCAGCCCCAGCATTTT.

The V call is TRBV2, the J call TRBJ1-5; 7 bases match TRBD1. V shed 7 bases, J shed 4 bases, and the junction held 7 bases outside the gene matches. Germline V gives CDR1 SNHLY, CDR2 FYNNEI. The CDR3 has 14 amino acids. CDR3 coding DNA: TGTGCCAGCAAGGGGGAACAGGGGAATCAGCCCCAGCATTTT. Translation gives CASKGEQGNQPQHF.

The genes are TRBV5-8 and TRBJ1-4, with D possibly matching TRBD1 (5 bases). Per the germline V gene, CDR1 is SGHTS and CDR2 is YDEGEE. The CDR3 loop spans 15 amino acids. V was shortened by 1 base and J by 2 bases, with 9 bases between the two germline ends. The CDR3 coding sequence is TGTGCCAGCAGCTTGAGTGGGGGGACTAATGAAAAACTGTTTTTT. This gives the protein CASSLSGGTNEKLFF.

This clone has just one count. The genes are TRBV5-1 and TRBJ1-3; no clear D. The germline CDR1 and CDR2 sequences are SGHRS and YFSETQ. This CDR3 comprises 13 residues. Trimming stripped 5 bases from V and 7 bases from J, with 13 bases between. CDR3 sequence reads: CASREGFGNTIYF. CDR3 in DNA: TGCGCCAGCAGGGAAGGGTTTGGGAACACCATATATTTT.

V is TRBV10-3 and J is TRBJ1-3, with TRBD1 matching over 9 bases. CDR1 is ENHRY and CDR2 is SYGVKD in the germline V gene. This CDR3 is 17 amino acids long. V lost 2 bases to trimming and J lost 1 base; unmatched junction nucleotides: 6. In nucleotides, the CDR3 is TGTGCCATCAGTGAGGGACAGGGGTATTCGTCTGGAAACACCATATATTTT. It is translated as CAISEGQGYSSGNTIYF.